This TCR beta chain is drawn from a study of PD-L1 blockade in urothelial cancer. About the study: Atezolizumab was started by patients in 2014 at 1,200 mg intravenously every 3 weeks. T cell content in blood samples showed a median of about 150,000.

Only in-frame clones appear in the TCRdb table, and some are missing; sequencing was by immunoSEQ multiplex PCR. In the table there are about 88,000 clones, more than 90% of which are singletons. The V segment lost 2 bases and the J segment 3 bases; nucleotides outside the gene matches: 7. Germline V gene sequence: CDR1 GTSNPN, CDR2 SVGIG (reference sequence). CDR3 length: 15 residues. The chain links TRBV30 to TRBJ2-3; TRBD2 agrees at 8 bases. The sequences come from PBMCs, collected around atezolizumab (anti-PD-L1) treatment. The TCR sequence derives from a man aged 60 to 69 with urothelial cancer. The CDR3 sequence is CAWSPSGRVTDTQYF. The CDR3 DNA is TGTGCCTGGAGTCCCAGCGGGAGAGTTACAGATACGCAGTATTTT. The complete variable domain, with remaining parts taken from reference TRBV30 and TRBJ2-3, reads SQTIHQWPATLVQPVGSPLSLECTVEGTSNPNLYWYRQAAGRGLQLLFYSVGIGQISSEVPQNLSASRPQDRQFILSSKKLLLSDSGFYLCAWSPSGRVTDTQYFGPGTRLTVL.